One and the same sample provided the 12 T cell receptor beta chains below, sequenced in a study of graft-versus-host responses after intestinal transplantation. Repertoires were generated with immunoSEQ multiplex PCR, while TCRdb's copy carries only in-frame clones and drops some. The data show about 88,000 clones, less than 95% seen once. These receptors' antigens are unknown. The specimen comprised unstimulated CD4+ T cells sorted from spleen or lymph node cells, sampled before transplant. These receptors were collected from a human donor who was the organ donor for an intestinal transplant.

The rearrangement uses TRBV14 and TRBJ2-1; D not resolved. V was shortened by 0 bases and J by 7 bases, with 4 bases between the two germline ends. The CDR3 length is 12 residues. CDR1 and CDR2 (germline): SGHDN, FVKESK. Here the CDR3 DNA reads TGTGCCAGCAGCCAAGATGAAAATGAGCAGTTCTTC. Protein: CASSQDENEQFF.

The chain employs TRBV19 and TRBJ1-5; D uncertain. The CDR3 covers 13 residues. Trimming shortened V by 3 bases and J by 5 bases, and 8 bases separated the two germline ends. Germline V CDR1 and CDR2: LNHDA, SQIVND (reference sequence). The CDR3 loop reads CASSISRDQPQHF. DNA for the CDR3: TGTGCCAGTAGTATCAGCCGAGATCAGCCCCAGCATTTT.

The chain has TRBV11-2 and TRBJ2-5; 11 positions match TRBD2. The CDR3 has 15 amino acids. Germline lookup yields CDR1 SGHAT and CDR2 FQNNGV. The V gene end was trimmed by 1 base and the J gene end by 9 bases; junction bases not matched to a gene: 7. The chain's CDR3 is CASSLGTPSGGPQYF. The CDR3 bases are TGTGCCAGCAGCTTAGGAACTCCTAGCGGGGGGCCCCAGTACTTC.

The V gene is TRBV28, the J gene TRBJ1-2; D not certain. The germline gives CDR1 MDHEN, CDR2 SYDVKM. CDR3 length: 15 amino acids. V dropped 3 bases and J dropped 3 bases, with 14 bases sitting between them. The CDR3 DNA reads TGTGCCAGCAGTTTGGGGTCCGGGCAGGACTATGGCTACACCTTC. Its protein is CASSLGSGQDYGYTF.

The chain's CDR3 is CAISEEAYEQYF. The CDR3 DNA reads TGTGCCATCAGCGAGGAAGCCTACGAGCAGTACTTC. The rearrangement uses TRBV10-3 and TRBJ2-5; D is unresolved. The J call may be mistaken, given a closer DNA end match to TRBJ2-7. The V gene's germline CDR1 is ENHRY and CDR2 SYGVKD. This CDR3 is 12 amino acids long.

V is TRBV7-2 and J is TRBJ2-7; TRBD1 agrees at 7 bases. CDR3 length: 15 amino acids. The germline V gene has CDR1 SGHTA and CDR2 FQGNSA. V dropped 0 bases and J dropped 3; count of bases not matched to a gene: 5. The CDR3 nucleotides read TGTGCCAGCAGCTTAGCGCGACAGGGCGGCTACGAGCAGTACTTC. This gives the protein CASSLARQGGYEQYF.

The rearrangement uses TRBV4-2 and TRBJ2-5, with D possibly matching TRBD1 (6 bases). This CDR3 has 17 amino acids. Germline values: CDR1 LGHNA, CDR2 YNFKEQ. V was shortened by 0 bases and J by 2 bases, with 16 bases between the two germline ends. CDR3 in DNA: TGTGCCAGCAGCCAAGATACGAACAGGGCATTTCAAGAGACCCAGTACTTC. It codes for CASSQDTNRAFQETQYF.

This clone was counted once. The chain carries TRBV5-1 and TRBJ1-5; D is perhaps TRBD1 (5 bases). The CDR3 extends over 13 amino acids. V lost 1 base and J lost 7, with 9 bases in between. Germline V CDR1 and CDR2: SGHRS, YFSETQ. The CDR3 nucleotides are TGCGCCAGCAGCTTGCAGGGACCACAGCCCCAGCATTTT. This gives the protein CASSLQGPQPQHF.

This clone was counted a single time. The chain uses TRBV5-4 and TRBJ1-4, with 9 positions matching TRBD1. CDR1 and CDR2 (germline): SGHNT, YYREEE (reference sequence). The CDR3 consists of 15 residues. The trim removed 4 bases at V and 7 bases at J, leaving 8 bases unmatched. CDR3 amino acids: CASSDKQGAGEKLFF. The CDR3 DNA sequence: TGTGCCAGCAGCGACAAACAGGGGGCGGGTGAAAAACTGTTTTTT. Drawing the rest from reference TRBV5-4 and TRBJ1-4, the complete variable domain is ETGVTQSPTHLIKTRGQQVTLRCSSQSGHNTVSWYQQALGQGPQFIFQYYREEENGRGNFPPRFSGLQFPNYSSELNVNALELDDSALYLCASSDKQGAGEKLFFGSGTQLSVL.

The chain employs TRBV9 and TRBJ1-4; TRBD1 matches 7 bases. Germline CDR1 SGDLS, CDR2 YYNGEE. J lost 3 bases, V lost 4 bases, and 3 bases had no gene match. This CDR3 comprises 14 residues. The CDR3 nucleotides read TGTGCCAGCAGCTCGGGACAGCCTAATGAAAAACTGTTTTTT. This encodes CASSSGQPNEKLFF.

The chain joins TRBV7-8 to TRBJ2-1; D might be TRBD2 (6 bases). The CDR3 loop spans 15 amino acids. Germline CDR1 and CDR2: SGHVS and FQNEAQ. V was shortened by 4 bases and J by 3 bases, with 13 bases between the two germline ends. Here the CDR3 DNA reads TGTGCCAGCAGCTCCCGGGACTCCGGCTACAATGAGCAGTTCTTC. Its translation: CASSSRDSGYNEQFF.

The chain is built from TRBV30 and TRBJ2-7; D is perhaps TRBD1 (5 bases). V was pared by 3 bases and J by 4 bases, with 16 bases between. CDR1 and CDR2 from the germline V gene are GTSNPN and SVGIG (reference sequence). The CDR3 totals 14 residues. The CDR3 DNA is TGTGCCTGGAGACTAATAGGGGTCTCTTACGAGCAGTACTTC. Residues: CAWRLIGVSYEQYF.